Included here is one T cell receptor (beta chain) sequence, with context. The table lists this clonotype with a few counts. This receptor's antigen is unknown. No much larger clone exists at a distance of one base, and base qualities are not known. The CDR3, cysteine through phenylalanine, is 14 amino acids long. Only the CDR3 DNA is retained, 42 bases long and in frame from the first base. Deletion took 4 bases off V and 7 bases off J, with a span of 16 bases between the germline ends. The data were taken from a study of T cell repertoires in cytomegalovirus infection (dated by TCRdb to the late 2010s). Study-level background: Because public TCR beta signatures pointed to carriage of CMV infection together with the matching HLA type, the HLA type of each donor mattered for the analysis.

Study-wide conclusions, independent of this receptor: In both this cohort and an independent roughly 330-donor cohort, the cumulative frequency of public TCR beta family members distinguished carriers of CMV infection plus the relevant HLA type. The ex vivo response was dominated by HLA-C-restricted CMV-specific TCR beta clonotypes, which also provided the single most frequent clonotype in two of eight donors.

The listed sequencing device is Illumina HiSeq 1500. The public reads were reanalyzed by TCRdb: fastp trimming at Q25, MiXCR alignment, in-frame beta chains only. A single entry per CDR3 protein holds the most common genes and DNA from its merged rows. The table for this sample lists 740,000 or so distinct CDR3 sequences; less than 40% of them were counted only once. The ten largest make up around 2.8% of the sample. The V and J genes are TRBV12-3 or TRBV12-4 and TRBJ1-2; the D gene is perhaps TRBD1, on 6 matching bases. What was sequenced was PBMCs. This clonotype was sampled from a human donor in good health (CMV status not recorded). Some clones in this sample may be carry-over from other donors' samples. The bases read TGTGCCAGCAGTTCGGGGACAAGTTATAGTGGCTACACCTTC. It specifies CASSSGTSYSGYTF.